The clone carrying this T cell receptor beta chain has just one count. Antigen unknown. Assay used: immunoSEQ multiplex PCR; TCRdb lists only in-frame clones, some missing. The data show 200,000 to 250,000 clones, about 93% seen once. This sample is drawn from a study of T cell responses to AZD1222 COVID-19 vaccine. Study-wide results and limits: Clonal diversity was possibly underestimated, and the donors were mostly white British, with more females. In the spike-specific TCR repertoire, nearly half reportedly target unmutated variant regions.

CDR3 length: 13 residues. V was clipped by 5 bases and J by 3 bases, with 10 bases between them. The clonotype comes from an adult in good health. The source was peripheral blood, collected on day 0 of MenACWY control vaccination. The genes are TRBV12-3 or TRBV12-4 and TRBJ1-2; D gene unclear. This chain's CDR3 is CASSITLDYGYTF. CDR3 in DNA: TGTGCCAGCAGTATTACCCTGGACTATGGCTACACCTTC.